The 17 T cell receptor beta chains below all came from one sample that was sequenced in a study of regulatory T cells in long-lasting Graves disease. Regarding time point: persistent/refractory GD, antithyroid drugs over 5 years with positive TRAb. There was RNA extracted from PBMCs, and the TCR library was made from it. Through Arm-PCR of CDR3 regions and iRepertoire HTBI primers, TCR beta libraries were built. TCRdb reprocessed the multiplex PCR reads via MiXCR and lists one record per CDR3 protein. The sample records approximately 690,000 distinct CDR3 sequences, about 30% being singletons. Specimen: peripheral blood mononuclear cells (PBMCs), collected when the disease was refractory, from a patient treated with antithyroid drugs. The source of these receptors is a female donor with Graves disease.

As for this clonotype: The junction differs from germline at one of its ends, possibly a read error. The chain employs TRBV28 and TRBJ1-4, with 7 bases that match TRBD1. Germline-derived CDR1 and CDR2 are MDHEN and SYDVKM. The length of the CDR3 is 15 residues. The CDR3 region is CASSFPPGGDEELFF. The CDR3 nucleotides are TGTGCCAGCAGTTTCCCCCCAGGGGGGGATGAAGAACTGTTTTTT.

CDR3 amino acids: CSGLAGSTDTQYF. CDR3 nucleotides: TGCAGTGGACTAGCGGGGAGCACAGATACGCAGTATTTT. The chain couples TRBV29-1 to TRBJ2-3; the match to TRBD2 covers 12 bases. The CDR3 has 13 residues. The germline V gene has CDR1 SQVTM and CDR2 ANQGSEA.

This clonotype has ten or more counts. V usage is TRBV12-3 or TRBV12-4 and J usage is TRBJ2-7; D call uncertain. This CDR3 contains 14 residues. Trimming shortened V by 6 bases and J by 1 base, and 13 bases separated the two germline ends. This CDR3 reads CASSPLRRSYEQYF. CDR3 nucleotides: TGTGCCAGCAGCCCCTTGAGGAGATCCTACGAGCAGTACTTC.

CDR3 sequence reads: CASSPSTGAANYGYTF. The CDR3 DNA follows: TGTGCCAGCAGCCCGAGCACCGGTGCAGCTAACTATGGCTACACCTTC. The chain is built from TRBV9 and TRBJ1-2; D is uncertain. The germline V and J ends were trimmed by 4 bases and 0 bases, with 16 bases remaining between them. The germline V gene has CDR1 SGDLS and CDR2 YYNGEE. The CDR3 runs 16 residues.

Of note for this clonotype: This may arise from a read error, as a much more abundant clone is one base away. The chain links TRBV28 to TRBJ2-7, with D perhaps TRBD1 or TRBD2 (5 bases each). This CDR3 contains 15 residues. Deletions cut 6 bases from V and 2 bases from J, with 17 bases between. CDR1 and CDR2 from the germline V gene are MDHEN and SYDVKM. The CDR3 coding sequence is TGTGCCAGCAGCCCGGGACGGGGAAAAGCCTACGAGCAGTACTTC. It is translated as CASSPGRGKAYEQYF.

The rearrangement joins TRBV12-3 or TRBV12-4 to TRBJ1-3; D might be TRBD1 (5 bases). The CDR3 spans 19 residues. Trimming stripped 2 bases from V and 3 bases from J, with 23 bases between. CDR3 in amino acids: CASSLSRSPRAISGNTIYF. The CDR3, as DNA: TGTGCCAGCAGTTTATCCCGGAGCCCCAGGGCGATTAGTGGAAACACCATATATTTT.

With regard to this clonotype: This CDR3 is missing its conserved last phenylalanine or tryptophan, likely due to a read error. The rearrangement joins TRBV19 to TRBJ1-1, with D perhaps TRBD1 (6 bases). Trimming took off 0 bases at V and 3 bases at J, with 14 bases between the two ends. CDR1 and CDR2 from the germline V gene are LNHDA and SQIVND (reference sequence). The CDR3 is made up of 16 amino acids. The CDR3 coding sequence is TGTGCCAGTAGTATAGATCTGGGACAAAAGTACACTGAAGCTTTCTCT. Its translation: CASSIDLGQKYTEAFS.

The chain carries TRBV4-1 and TRBJ2-2; D may be TRBD2 (6 bases). Germline V gives CDR1 MGHRA, CDR2 YSYEKL. CDR3 length equals 17 residues. V was shortened by 1 base and J by 0 bases, with 12 bases between the two germline ends. The CDR3 here is CASSQVGGGTNTGELFF. The CDR3 nucleotides read TGCGCCAGCAGCCAAGTCGGGGGAGGAACGAACACCGGGGAGCTGTTTTTT.

The chain uses TRBV7-9 and TRBJ1-1; unclear D gene. Trimming removed 1 base from V and 3 bases from J, with 15 bases in between. The CDR3 covers 16 residues. CDR1 and CDR2 (germline): SEHNR, FQNEAQ (reference sequence). The CDR3 loop is CASSLGSHEGYTEAFF. The CDR3 coding sequence is TGTGCCAGCAGCTTAGGTTCCCACGAAGGGTACACTGAAGCTTTCTTT.

This clonotype was observed many times. The V and J genes are TRBV6-1 and TRBJ2-5; no clear D. The CDR3 length is 12 residues. V dropped 9 bases and J dropped 7 bases, with 15 bases sitting between them. Germline V gene lookup returns CDR1 MNHNS and CDR2 SASEGT. CDR3 region: CASADSRRTQYF. The CDR3 DNA reads as TGTGCCAGTGCAGACTCTAGAAGGACCCAGTACTTC.

The rearrangement joins TRBV12-3 or TRBV12-4 to TRBJ1-1; D is ambiguous. This CDR3 is built from 13 residues. The V and J ends lost 1 base and 6 bases respectively, with 9 bases between them. The CDR3: CASSLGAYSEAFF. The CDR3, as DNA: TGTGCCAGCAGTTTAGGGGCTTACTCTGAAGCTTTCTTT.

The V and J genes are TRBV11-2 and TRBJ1-1; a possible D gene is TRBD1 (6 bases). The CDR3 consists of 16 residues. Trimming took 5 bases from V and 4 from J, leaving 20 bases between them. CDR1 and CDR2 (germline): SGHAT, FQNNGV. CDR3 protein: CASSPSTGQRSTEAFF. CDR3 DNA sequence: TGTGCCAGCAGCCCCTCCACAGGGCAGCGGAGCACTGAAGCTTTCTTT.

The chain uses TRBV9 and TRBJ1-3; D possibly corresponds to TRBD1 (5 bases). The V end lost 5 bases, the J end lost 0 bases, and 15 bases lay between the germline ends. From germline, CDR1 is SGDLS and CDR2 YYNGEE. The CDR3 runs to 16 residues. CDR3 sequence (DNA): TGTGCCAGCAGAGCCGGAGGGCAGGGCTCTGGAAACACCATATATTTT. Protein sequence: CASRAGGQGSGNTIYF.

The V call is TRBV10-3, the J call TRBJ2-7; 9 bases align to TRBD2. After removal of 6 bases from V and 4 bases from J, the junction contained 10 bases not matched to a gene. The V gene's germline CDR1 is ENHRY and CDR2 SYGVKD. This CDR3 region has 15 residues. Here the CDR3 DNA reads TGTGCCATCAGAGCTAGCGGGATGGGGCGGTACGAGCAGTACTTC. Protein product: CAIRASGMGRYEQYF.

At least ten counts were recorded for this clonotype. V usage is TRBV28 and J usage is TRBJ1-2; D call uncertain. Germline CDR1 reads MDHEN; CDR2 reads SYDVKM. The CDR3 totals 13 residues. Trimming left V 4 bases short and J 5 bases short, with 11 bases between. The CDR3 reads CASSSPGVYGYTF. In nucleotides, the CDR3 is TGTGCCAGCAGTTCCCCCGGGGTATATGGCTACACCTTC.

This clonotype was counted many times. In DNA form, the CDR3 reads TGTGCCAGCAGTTACGGAGGGACCTACGAGCAGTACTTC. This codes for CASSYGGTYEQYF. The chain has TRBV6-2 or TRBV6-3 and TRBJ2-7; possible D gene TRBD2, 6 bases. The CDR3 sequence is 13 residues long. V lost 2 bases, J lost 2 bases, and 7 bases lay in between. Germline V gene data show CDR1 as MNHEY and CDR2 as SVGEGT.

This clonotype has just a few counts. This chain joins TRBV6-1 and TRBJ1-2, with D possibly being TRBD1 (5 bases). CDR1 MNHNS and CDR2 SASEGT come from the germline V gene. V was clipped by 5 bases and J by 4 bases, with 17 bases between them. The CDR3 has 15 residues. CDR3 nucleotide sequence: TGTGCCAGCAGTAGAGAGCCTGACAGTTCCTATGGCTACACCTTC. It translates to CASSREPDSSYGYTF.